This is a list of T cell receptor beta chains from one sample in a study of blood T cell repertoires in COVID-19. Some clones are missing from TCRdb's copy, which holds only in-frame ones; the method was immunoSEQ multiplex PCR. The repertoire includes 130,000 to 150,000 clones, 88% of them detected once, and about 2.3% sits in the top ten. Sequencing was performed on peripheral blood. The source of these receptors is a human donor in a cohort sampled during active COVID-19. Both conserved end residues are part of each CDR3. The D gene is left open where the match is weak. For some rows the clone size is stated as once, few or many, or as a class when expanded; others skip it.

j_call clone_size v_call d_call cdr3_length cdr3_aa cdr3_nt
TRBJ2-5 NA TRBV5-1 TRBD2 16 CASSYGAGGIQETQYF TGCGCCAGCAGCTACGGAGCGGGGGGAATCCAAGAGACCCAGTACTTC
TRBJ1-5 NA TRBV28 NA 16 CASSPAEGTFNQPQHF TGTGCCAGCAGTCCCGCGGAGGGGACCTTCAATCAGCCCCAGCATTTT
TRBJ2-1 NA TRBV7-9 NA 15 CASSLVLPVYNEQFF TGTGCCAGCAGCTTAGTGCTACCCGTATACAATGAGCAGTTCTTC
TRBJ1-6 NA TRBV11-2 NA 17 CASSRSHMADYNSPLHF TGTGCCAGCAGCCGATCACACATGGCAGATTATAATTCACCCCTCCACTTT
TRBJ1-1 NA TRBV10-3 NA 14 CAISEGRGNTEAFF TGTGCCATCAGTGAAGGCAGGGGGAACACTGAAGCTTTCTTT
TRBJ2-1 once TRBV11-3 NA 17 CASSLDIRGHSRGEQFF TGTGCCAGCAGCTTAGATATACGGGGACACAGTCGTGGTGAGCAGTTCTTC
TRBJ2-7 NA TRBV7-2 TRBD2 17 CASSLSASGRSPYEQYF TGTGCCAGCAGCTTATCGGCTAGCGGGAGATCCCCCTACGAGCAGTACTTC
TRBJ2-1 NA TRBV28 TRBD1 16 CASREGGQGAKDEQFF TGTGCCAGCAGGGAAGGCGGACAGGGGGCAAAGGATGAGCAGTTCTTC
TRBJ1-4 NA TRBV19 NA 15 CASSGLISTNEKLFF TGTGCCAGTAGCGGACTAATTTCAACTAATGAAAAACTGTTTTTT
TRBJ1-4 once TRBV5-1 NA 14 CASSLAGPNEKLFF TGCGCCAGCAGCTTGGCTGGCCCTAATGAAAAACTGTTTTTT
TRBJ1-1 NA TRBV5-1 TRBD1 15 CASSSTTAGGPEAFF TGCGCCAGCAGCTCAACCACCGCAGGGGGCCCAGAAGCTTTCTTT
TRBJ2-1 NA TRBV7-3 TRBD2 16 CASSLTGTRLYNEQFF TGTGCCAGCAGCTTAACGGGGACTAGACTATACAATGAGCAGTTCTTC
TRBJ2-7 NA TRBV28 NA 16 CASSPVVRKSSYEQYF TGTGCCAGCAGCCCGGTGGTGAGGAAAAGCTCCTACGAGCAGTACTTC
TRBJ2-4 NA TRBV7-2 TRBD1 15 CASSLAGGTGNIQYF TGTGCCAGCAGCTTAGCAGGGGGCACGGGGAACATTCAGTACTTC
TRBJ1-4 NA TRBV27 NA 14 CASSRQRIAEKLFF TGTGCCAGCAGTCGCCAAAGAATAGCGGAAAAACTGTTTTTT
TRBJ2-7 few TRBV11-2 NA 16 CASSLVRLDETYEQYF TGTGCCAGCAGCTTGGTTCGGCTAGACGAAACCTACGAGCAGTACTTC
TRBJ2-1 NA TRBV3-1/TRBV3-2 NA 15 CASSPLVVGVNEQFF TGTGCCAGCAGCCCCTTGGTGGTAGGGGTAAATGAGCAGTTCTTC
TRBJ2-1 NA TRBV6-5 NA 13 CASSYSIRAGRFF TGTGCCAGCAGTTACTCGATCAGGGCCGGCCGCTTCTTC
TRBJ2-1 NA TRBV25-1 NA 13 CASSEWGLTVPFF TGTGCCAGCAGTGAATGGGGCCTGACTGTTCCGTTCTTC
TRBJ2-5 NA TRBV5-4 TRBD1 14 CASSWDRGAETQYF TGTGCCAGCAGCTGGGACAGGGGCGCGGAGACCCAGTACTTC
TRBJ2-3 NA TRBV5-4 TRBD2 16 CASSLARTSGTDTQYF TGTGCCAGCAGCTTGGCTCGGACTAGCGGCACAGATACGCAGTATTTT
TRBJ2-7 NA TRBV19 NA 14 CASSRNREPREQYF TGTGCCAGTAGCCGAAACAGGGAACCTCGCGAGCAGTACTTC
TRBJ2-2 once TRBV7-9 NA 14 CASSITGNTGELFF TGTGCCAGCAGCATAACAGGGAACACCGGGGAGCTGTTTTTT
TRBJ2-7 NA TRBV19 TRBD1 14 CASSNRDRVYEQYF TGTGCCAGTAGTAACCGGGACAGGGTCTACGAGCAGTACTTC